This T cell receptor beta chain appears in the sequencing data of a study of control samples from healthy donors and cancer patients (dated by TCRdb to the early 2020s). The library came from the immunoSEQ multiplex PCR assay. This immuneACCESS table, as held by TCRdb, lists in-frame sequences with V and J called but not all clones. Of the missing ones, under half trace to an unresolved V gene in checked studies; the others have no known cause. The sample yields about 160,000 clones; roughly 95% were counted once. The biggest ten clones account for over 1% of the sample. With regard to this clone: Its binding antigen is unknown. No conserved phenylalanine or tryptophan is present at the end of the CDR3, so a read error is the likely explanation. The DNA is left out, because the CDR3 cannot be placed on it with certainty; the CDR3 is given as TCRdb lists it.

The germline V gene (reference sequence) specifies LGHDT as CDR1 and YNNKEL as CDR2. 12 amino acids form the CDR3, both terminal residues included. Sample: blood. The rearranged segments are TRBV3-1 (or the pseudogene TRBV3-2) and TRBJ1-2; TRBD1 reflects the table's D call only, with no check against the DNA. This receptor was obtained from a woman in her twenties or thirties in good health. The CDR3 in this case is CASSQATGSLLY.